This T cell receptor beta chain is drawn from a study of cytomegalovirus exposure and HLA in healthy donors. About the research overall: A prior study identified 120 million or so unique TCR beta sequences from roughly 170 million T cells. Ancestry clustering placed around 80% of roughly 400 genotyped donors in the Caucasian-associated cluster. Notes on the study in general: An ancestry cluster, one associated with Asian ancestry, reportedly showed fewer N-insertions than the roughly 610-donor mean in a later analysis.

The study ran its PCR with 60 Vbeta and 13 Jbeta primers. Sequencing used immunoSEQ multiplex PCR; TCRdb keeps in-frame clones, though not all of them. This table has fewer than 200,000 clones, approximately 77% appearing once. CDR3 length equals 15 residues. The V gene's germline CDR1 is SEHNR and CDR2 FQNEAQ (reference sequence). Turning to this clone: Its antigen is unknown. Sequence at one end of the junction differs from germline and may be a read error. Different DNA sequences within this sample yield the same CDR3.

The material sequenced was PBMCs. The rearrangement uses TRBV7-9 and TRBJ2-7; TRBD1 aligns across 7 bases. The clonotype originates from a male donor in good health and CMV-seronegative. CDR3 loop: CASSPKGQNSYEQYF. As DNA, the CDR3 is TGCGCCAGCAGCCCTAAGGGACAGAACTCCTACGAGCAGTACTTC.